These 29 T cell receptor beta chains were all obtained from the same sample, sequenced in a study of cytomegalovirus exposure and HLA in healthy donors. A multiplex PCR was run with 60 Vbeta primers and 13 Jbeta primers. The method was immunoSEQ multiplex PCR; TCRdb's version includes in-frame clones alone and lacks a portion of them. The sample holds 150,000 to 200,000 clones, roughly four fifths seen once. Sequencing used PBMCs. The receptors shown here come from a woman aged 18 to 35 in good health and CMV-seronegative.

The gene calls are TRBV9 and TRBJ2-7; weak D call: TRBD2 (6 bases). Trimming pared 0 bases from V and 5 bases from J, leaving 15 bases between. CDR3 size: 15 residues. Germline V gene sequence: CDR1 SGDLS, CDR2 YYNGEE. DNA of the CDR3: TGTGCCAGCAGCGTAGCGGGAGAAGGATGGAACGAGCAGTACTTC. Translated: CASSVAGEGWNEQYF.

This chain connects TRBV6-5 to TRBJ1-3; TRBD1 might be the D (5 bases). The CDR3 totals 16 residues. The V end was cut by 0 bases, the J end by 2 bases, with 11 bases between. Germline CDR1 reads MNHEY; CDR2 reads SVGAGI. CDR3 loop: CASSYSSGLAGNTIYF. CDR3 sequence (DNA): TGTGCCAGCAGTTACTCATCAGGGTTGGCTGGAAACACCATATATTTT.

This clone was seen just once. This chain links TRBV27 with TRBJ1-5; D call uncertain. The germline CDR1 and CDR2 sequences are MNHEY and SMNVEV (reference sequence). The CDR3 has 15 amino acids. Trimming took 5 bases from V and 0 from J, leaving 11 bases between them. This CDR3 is CASSPRVYSNQPQHF. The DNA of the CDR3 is TGTGCCAGCAGTCCCCGAGTATATAGCAATCAGCCCCAGCATTTT.

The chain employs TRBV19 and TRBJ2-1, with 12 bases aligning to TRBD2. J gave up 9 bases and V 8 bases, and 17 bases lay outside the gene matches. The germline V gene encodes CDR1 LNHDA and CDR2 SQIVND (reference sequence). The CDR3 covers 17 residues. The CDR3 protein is CASFSHLTSGSTGEQFF. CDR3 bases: TGTGCCAGTTTCAGCCACCTGACTAGCGGGAGTACTGGTGAGCAGTTCTTC.

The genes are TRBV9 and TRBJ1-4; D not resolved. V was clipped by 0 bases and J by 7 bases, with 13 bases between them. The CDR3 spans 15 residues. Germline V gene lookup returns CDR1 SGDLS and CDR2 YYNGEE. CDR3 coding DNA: TGTGCCAGCAGCGTAGGAGGTCAGCCTTTTGAAAAACTGTTTTTT. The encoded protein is CASSVGGQPFEKLFF.

Written as DNA, the CDR3 is TGCGCCAGCAGCCAAGAAGGGGGGGGATACAATGAGCAGTTCTTC. Translating gives CASSQEGGGYNEQFF. The chain couples TRBV4-1 to TRBJ2-1; weak D call: TRBD2 (7 bases). CDR3 length: 15 residues. With 0 bases removed from V and 4 bases from J, the gap between germline ends came to 10 bases. CDR1 is MGHRA, CDR2 YSYEKL, per germline.

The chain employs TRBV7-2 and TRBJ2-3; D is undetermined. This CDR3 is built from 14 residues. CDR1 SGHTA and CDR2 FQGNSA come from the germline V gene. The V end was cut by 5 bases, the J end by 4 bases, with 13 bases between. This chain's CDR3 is CASSRGVVADTQYF. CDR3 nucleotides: TGTGCCAGCAGCCGCGGAGTGGTTGCAGATACGCAGTATTTT.

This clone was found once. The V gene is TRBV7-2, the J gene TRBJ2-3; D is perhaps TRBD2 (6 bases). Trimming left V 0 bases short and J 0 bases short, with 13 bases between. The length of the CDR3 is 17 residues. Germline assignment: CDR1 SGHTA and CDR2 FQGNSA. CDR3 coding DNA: TGTGCCAGCAGCTTAGCGGGGCTAGCGATTAGCACAGATACGCAGTATTTT. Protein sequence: CASSLAGLAISTDTQYF.

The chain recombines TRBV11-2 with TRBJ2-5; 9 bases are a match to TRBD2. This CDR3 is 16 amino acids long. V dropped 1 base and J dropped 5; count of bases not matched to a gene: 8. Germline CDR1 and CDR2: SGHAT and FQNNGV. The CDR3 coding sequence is TGTGCCAGCAGCTTAGCCTTAGCGGGAGTGATGGAGACCCAGTACTTC. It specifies CASSLALAGVMETQYF.

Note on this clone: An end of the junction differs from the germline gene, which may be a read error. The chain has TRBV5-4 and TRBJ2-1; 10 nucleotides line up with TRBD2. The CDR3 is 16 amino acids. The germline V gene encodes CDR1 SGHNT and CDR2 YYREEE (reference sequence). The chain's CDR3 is CARSPLAGAGNNEQFF. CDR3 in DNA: TGTGCCCGCAGCCCCCTAGCGGGAGCGGGGAACAATGAGCAGTTCTTC.

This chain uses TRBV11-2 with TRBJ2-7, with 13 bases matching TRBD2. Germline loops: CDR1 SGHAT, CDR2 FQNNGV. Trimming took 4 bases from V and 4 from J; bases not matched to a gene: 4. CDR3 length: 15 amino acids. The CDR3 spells CASSSLAGGFYEQYF. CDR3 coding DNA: TGTGCCAGCAGCTCACTAGCGGGAGGGTTTTACGAGCAGTACTTC.

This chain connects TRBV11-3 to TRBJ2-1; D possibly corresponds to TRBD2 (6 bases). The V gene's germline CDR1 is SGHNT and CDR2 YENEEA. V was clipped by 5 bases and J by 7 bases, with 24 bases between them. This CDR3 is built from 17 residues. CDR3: CASSQPWRGGSANEQFF. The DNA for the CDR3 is TGTGCCAGCAGCCAACCGTGGAGAGGAGGGAGTGCGAATGAGCAGTTCTTC.

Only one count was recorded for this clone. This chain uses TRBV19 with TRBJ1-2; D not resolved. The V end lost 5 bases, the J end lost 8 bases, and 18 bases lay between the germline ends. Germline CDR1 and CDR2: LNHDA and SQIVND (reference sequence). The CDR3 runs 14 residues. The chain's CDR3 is CASSSSSGLKGYTF. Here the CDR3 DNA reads TGTGCCAGTAGTTCCTCCTCGGGTCTTAAAGGCTACACCTTC.

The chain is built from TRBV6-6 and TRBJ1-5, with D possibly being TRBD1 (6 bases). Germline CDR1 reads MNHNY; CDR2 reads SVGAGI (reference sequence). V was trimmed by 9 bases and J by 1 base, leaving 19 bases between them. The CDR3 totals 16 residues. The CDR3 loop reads CARYRDKNVSNQPQHF. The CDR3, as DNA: TGTGCCAGGTACCGGGACAAAAATGTCAGCAATCAGCCCCAGCATTTT.

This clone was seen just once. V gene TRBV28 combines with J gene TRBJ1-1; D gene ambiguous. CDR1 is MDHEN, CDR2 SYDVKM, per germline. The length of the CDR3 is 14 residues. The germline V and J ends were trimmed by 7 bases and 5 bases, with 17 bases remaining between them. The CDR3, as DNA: TGTGCCAGCAACAAGGACGGCGGGAGGACTGAAGCTTTCTTT. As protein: CASNKDGGRTEAFF.

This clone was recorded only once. The chain's CDR3 is CASSFASGNNEQFF. CDR3 bases: TGTGCCAGCAGCTTCGCTAGCGGAAACAATGAGCAGTTCTTC. The chain employs TRBV7-6 and TRBJ2-1, with TRBD2 identical over 7 bases. J gave up 5 bases and V 3 bases, and 4 bases lay outside the gene matches. The CDR3 is 14 residues long. Germline lookup yields CDR1 SGHVS and CDR2 FNYEAQ. The whole variable domain, filled in from reference TRBV7-6 and TRBJ2-1, reads GAGVSQSPRYKVTKRGQDVALRCDPISGHVSLYWYRQALGQGPEFLTYFNYEAQQDKSGLPNDRFSAERPEGSISTLTIQRTEQRDSAMYRCASSFASGNNEQFFGPGTRLTVL.

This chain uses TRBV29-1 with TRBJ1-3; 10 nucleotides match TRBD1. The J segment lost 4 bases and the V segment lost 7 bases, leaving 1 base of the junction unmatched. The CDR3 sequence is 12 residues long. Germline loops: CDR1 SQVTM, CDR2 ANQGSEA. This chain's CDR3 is CSGGQGGNTIYF. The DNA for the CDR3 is TGCAGCGGGGGACAGGGGGGAAACACCATATATTTT.

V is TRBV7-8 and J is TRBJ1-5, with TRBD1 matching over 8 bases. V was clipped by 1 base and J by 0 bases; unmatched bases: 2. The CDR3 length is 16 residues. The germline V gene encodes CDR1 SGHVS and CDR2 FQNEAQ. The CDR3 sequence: CASSLGQGYSNQPQHF. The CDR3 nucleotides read TGTGCCAGCAGCTTAGGACAGGGGTATAGCAATCAGCCCCAGCATTTT. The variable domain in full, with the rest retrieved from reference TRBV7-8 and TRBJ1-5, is GAGVSQSPRYKVAKRGQDVALRCDPISGHVSLFWYQQALGQGPEFLTYFQNEAQLDKSGLPSDRFFAERPEGSVSTLKIQRTQQEDSAVYLCASSLGQGYSNQPQHFGDGTRLSIL.

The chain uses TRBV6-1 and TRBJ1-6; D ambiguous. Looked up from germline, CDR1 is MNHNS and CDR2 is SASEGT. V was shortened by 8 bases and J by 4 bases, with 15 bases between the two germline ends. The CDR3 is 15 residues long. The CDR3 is CASEAGPSYNSPLHF. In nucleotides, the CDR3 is TGTGCCAGCGAGGCCGGCCCCTCGTATAATTCACCCCTCCACTTT.

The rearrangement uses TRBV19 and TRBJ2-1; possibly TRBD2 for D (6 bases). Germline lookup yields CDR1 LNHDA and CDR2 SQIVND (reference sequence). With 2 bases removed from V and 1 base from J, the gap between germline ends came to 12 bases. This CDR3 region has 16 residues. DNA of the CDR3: TGTGCCAGTAGTATAATGGGGGGAAGGTCCTACAATGAGCAGTTCTTC. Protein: CASSIMGGRSYNEQFF.

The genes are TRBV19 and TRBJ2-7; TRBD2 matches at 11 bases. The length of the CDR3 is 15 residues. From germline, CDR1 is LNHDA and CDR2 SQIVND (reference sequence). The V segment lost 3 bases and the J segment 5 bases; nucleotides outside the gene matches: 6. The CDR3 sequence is CASSISSGRINEQYF. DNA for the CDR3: TGTGCCAGTAGTATCTCTAGCGGGAGGATCAACGAGCAGTACTTC. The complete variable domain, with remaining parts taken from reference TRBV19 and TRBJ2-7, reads DGGITQSPKYLFRKEGQNVTLSCEQNLNHDAMYWYRQDPGQGLRLIYYSQIVNDFQKGDIAEGYSVSREKKESFPLTVTSAQKNPTAFYLCASSISSGRINEQYFGPGTRLTVT.

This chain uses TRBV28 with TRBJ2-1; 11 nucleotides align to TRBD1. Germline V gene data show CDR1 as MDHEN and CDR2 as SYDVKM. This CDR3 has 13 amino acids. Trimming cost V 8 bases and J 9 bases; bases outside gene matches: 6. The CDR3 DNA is TGTGCCAGCGGGTGGACAGGGGGCGGTGAGCAGTTCTTC. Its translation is CASGWTGGGEQFF.

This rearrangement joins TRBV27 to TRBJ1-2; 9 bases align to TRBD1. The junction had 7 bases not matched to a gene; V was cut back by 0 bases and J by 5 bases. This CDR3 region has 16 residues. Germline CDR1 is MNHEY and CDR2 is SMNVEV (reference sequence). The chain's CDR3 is CASSLSSGDRAYGYTF. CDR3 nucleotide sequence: TGTGCCAGCAGTTTATCCTCCGGGGACAGGGCTTATGGCTACACCTTC.

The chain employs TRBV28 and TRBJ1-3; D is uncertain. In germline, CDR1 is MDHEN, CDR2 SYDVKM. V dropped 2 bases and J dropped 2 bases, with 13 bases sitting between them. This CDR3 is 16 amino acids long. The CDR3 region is CASSLELSLAGNTIYF. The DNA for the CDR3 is TGTGCCAGCAGTTTAGAACTGTCCCTGGCTGGAAACACCATATATTTT. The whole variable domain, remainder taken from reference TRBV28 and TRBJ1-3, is DVKVTQSSRYLVKRTGEKVFLECVQDMDHENMFWYRQDPGLGLRLIYFSYDVKMKEKGDIPEGYSVSREKKERFSLILESASTNQTSMYLCASSLELSLAGNTIYFGEGSWLTVV.

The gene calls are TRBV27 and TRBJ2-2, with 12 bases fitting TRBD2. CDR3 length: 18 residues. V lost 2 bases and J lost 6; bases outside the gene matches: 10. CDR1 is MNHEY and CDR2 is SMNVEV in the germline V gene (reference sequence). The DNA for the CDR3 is TGTGCCAGCAGTTTACTCGGGACTAGCGGGCTGTACCCCGGGGAGCTGTTTTTT. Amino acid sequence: CASSLLGTSGLYPGELFF.

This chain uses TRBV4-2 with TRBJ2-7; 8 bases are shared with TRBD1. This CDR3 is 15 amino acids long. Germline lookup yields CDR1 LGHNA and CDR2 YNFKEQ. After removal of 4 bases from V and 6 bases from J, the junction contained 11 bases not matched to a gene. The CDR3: CASSLGTGSTGEQYF. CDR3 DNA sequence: TGTGCCAGCAGCCTTGGGACAGGTTCAACGGGCGAGCAGTACTTC.

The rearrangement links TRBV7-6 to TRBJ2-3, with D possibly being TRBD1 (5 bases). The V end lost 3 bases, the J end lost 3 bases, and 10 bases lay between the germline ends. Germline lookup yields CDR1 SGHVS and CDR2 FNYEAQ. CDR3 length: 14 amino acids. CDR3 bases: TGTGCCAGCAGCTTTCAGGGATTAACAGATACGCAGTATTTT. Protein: CASSFQGLTDTQYF.

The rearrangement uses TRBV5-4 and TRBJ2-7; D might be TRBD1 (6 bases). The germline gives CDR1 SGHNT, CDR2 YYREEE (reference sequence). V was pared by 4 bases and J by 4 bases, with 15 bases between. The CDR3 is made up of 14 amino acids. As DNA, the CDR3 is TGTGCCAGCAGCAATACAGGGCTCCCGTACGAGCAGTACTTC. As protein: CASSNTGLPYEQYF.

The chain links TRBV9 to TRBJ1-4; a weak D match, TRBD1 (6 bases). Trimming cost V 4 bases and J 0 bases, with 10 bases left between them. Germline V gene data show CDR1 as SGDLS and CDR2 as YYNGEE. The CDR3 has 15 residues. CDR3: CASSTQGTTNEKLFF. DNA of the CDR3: TGTGCCAGCAGCACACAGGGTACAACTAATGAAAAACTGTTTTTT.